This T cell receptor beta chain stems from a study of beta chain features in type 1 diabetes. Study information: The samples had 90 million to 130 million sorted cells examined in all.

The entirety of the isolated RNA underwent reverse transcription, so expressed TCRB transcripts were sequenced. Sequenced naive, central memory and regulatory T cell samples produced an average of around 3.9 million reads. The method was immunoSEQ multiplex PCR; TCRdb's version includes in-frame clones alone and lacks a portion of them. The sample lists 850,000 to 900,000 clones, about a sixth occurring once. On this clone: Antigen: not known.

Germline V lookup: CDR1 MGHDK, CDR2 SYGVNS. V dropped 5 bases and J dropped 8; count of bases not matched to a gene: 8. There are 15 residues in the CDR3. Study results and limitations: Since sequencing was performed on cDNA, cells with high TCR expression could be over-represented. At VDJ recombination sites, type 1 diabetes patients had fewer insertions and more deleted nucleotides.

The chain couples TRBV25-1 to TRBJ2-1, with TRBD2 matching over 11 bases. Sequenced: naive CD4+ T cells from blood. The clonotype comes from a woman younger than 30 in good health. The CDR3 coding sequence is TGTGCCAGCAGTACTACTAGCGGGAGCCTCGATGAGCAGTTCTTC. Its translation is CASSTTSGSLDEQFF. The whole variable domain, remainder taken from reference TRBV25-1 and TRBJ2-1, is EADIYQTPRYLVIGTGKKITLECSQTMGHDKMYWYQQDPGMELHLIHYSYGVNSTEKGDLSSESTVSRIRTEHFPLTLESARPSHTSQYLCASSTTSGSLDEQFFGPGTRLTVL.